This TCR beta chain was found in a study of T cells in narcolepsy. Study-level findings and limits: Autoreactive HCRT-specific and TRIB2-specific clonotypes were marked in same-patient CSF-versus-blood CD4+ comparisons.

The V end lost 6 bases, the J end lost 6 bases, and 10 bases lay between the germline ends. CDR1 and CDR2 (germline): SGHNT, YYREEE (reference sequence). The CDR3 runs 13 residues. With respect to this clone: Its antigen is unidentified.

The method was immunoSEQ multiplex PCR; TCRdb's version includes in-frame clones alone and lacks a portion of them. The data show fewer than 25,000 clones, about 81% seen once. The source material was memory (CD45RA-) CD4+ T cells from blood. This TCR came from a human donor in good health. V is TRBV5-4 and J is TRBJ1-6; D gene unclear. In DNA form, the CDR3 reads TGTGCCAGCAACCTCGCGTTTAATTCACCCCTCCACTTT. Its translation: CASNLAFNSPLHF.